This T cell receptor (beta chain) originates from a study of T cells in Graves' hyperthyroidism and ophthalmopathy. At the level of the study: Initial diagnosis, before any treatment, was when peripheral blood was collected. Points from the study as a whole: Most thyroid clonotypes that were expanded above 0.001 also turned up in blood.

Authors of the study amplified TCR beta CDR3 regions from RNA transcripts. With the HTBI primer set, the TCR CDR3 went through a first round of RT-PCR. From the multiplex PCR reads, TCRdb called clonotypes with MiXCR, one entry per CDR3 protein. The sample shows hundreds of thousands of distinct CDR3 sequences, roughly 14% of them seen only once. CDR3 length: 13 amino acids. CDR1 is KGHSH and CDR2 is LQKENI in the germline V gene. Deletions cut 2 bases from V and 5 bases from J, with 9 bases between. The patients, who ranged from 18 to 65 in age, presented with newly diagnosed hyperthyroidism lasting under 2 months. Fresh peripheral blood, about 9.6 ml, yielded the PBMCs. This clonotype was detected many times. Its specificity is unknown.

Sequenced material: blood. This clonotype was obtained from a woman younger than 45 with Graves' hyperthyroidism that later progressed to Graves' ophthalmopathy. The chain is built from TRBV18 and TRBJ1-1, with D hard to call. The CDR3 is CASSPDPVTEAFF. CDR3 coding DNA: TGTGCCAGCTCACCAGACCCGGTTACTGAAGCTTTCTTT.